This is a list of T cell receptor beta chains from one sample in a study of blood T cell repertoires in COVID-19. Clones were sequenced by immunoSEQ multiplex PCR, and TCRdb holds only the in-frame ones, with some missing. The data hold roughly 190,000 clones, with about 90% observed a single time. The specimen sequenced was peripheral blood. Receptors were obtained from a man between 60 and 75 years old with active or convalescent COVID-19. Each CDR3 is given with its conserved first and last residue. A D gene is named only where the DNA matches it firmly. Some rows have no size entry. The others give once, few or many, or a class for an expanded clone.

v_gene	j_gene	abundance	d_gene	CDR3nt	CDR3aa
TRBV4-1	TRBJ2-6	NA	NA	TGCGCCAGCAGCCCCCGCGGGGTCTCTGGGGCCAACGTCCTGACTTTC	CASSPRGVSGANVLTF
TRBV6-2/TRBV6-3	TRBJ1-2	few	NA	TGTGCCAGCAGTTACCGACAGAGGCCCTATGGCTACACCTTC	CASSYRQRPYGYTF
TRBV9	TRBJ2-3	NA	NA	TGTGCCAGCAGCTTGATGGAGGGGGCAACGGATACGCAGTATTTT	CASSLMEGATDTQYF
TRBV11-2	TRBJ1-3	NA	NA	TGTGCCAGCAGCTTAGATCTAACCGCGTTCCAATTCCACACCATATATTTT	CASSLDLTAFQFHTIYF
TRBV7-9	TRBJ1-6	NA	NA	TGTGCCAGCAGCTTCGGAGGGGTAAGGAATTCACCCCTCCACTTT	CASSFGGVRNSPLHF
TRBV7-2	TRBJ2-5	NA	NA	TGTGCCAGCAGCAACCGAGTGAGGGAGACCCAGTACTTC	CASSNRVRETQYF
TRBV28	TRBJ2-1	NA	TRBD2	TGTGCCAGCAGTTTGGGGGGGAACTACAATGAGCAGTTCTTC	CASSLGGNYNEQFF
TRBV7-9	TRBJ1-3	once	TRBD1	TGTGCCAGCAGCTTAGGGACAGGGGGCTCTGGAAACACCATATATTTT	CASSLGTGGSGNTIYF
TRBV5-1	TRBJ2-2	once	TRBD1	TGCGCCAGCAGCTTGGACAGGGGGGACACCGGGGAGCTGTTTTTT	CASSLDRGDTGELFF
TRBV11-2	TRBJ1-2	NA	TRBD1	TGTGCCAGCAGCTTTAGGGACAGGGGCCCTTATGGCTACACCTTC	CASSFRDRGPYGYTF
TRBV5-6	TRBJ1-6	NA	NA	TGTGCCAGCAGCAGGACAGCCTCAAATTCACCCCTCCACTTT	CASSRTASNSPLHF
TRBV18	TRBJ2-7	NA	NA	TGTGCCAGCTCCGGACTGAGCTACGAGCAGTACTTC	CASSGLSYEQYF
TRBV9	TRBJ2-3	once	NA	TGTGCCAGCAGCCTCTCGCCCGACCAACAGGATACGCAGTATTTT	CASSLSPDQQDTQYF
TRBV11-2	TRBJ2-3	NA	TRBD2	TGTGCCAGCAGCGGTTGGGGGGCTAGCGGGGGCCCTGCGCAGTATTTT	CASSGWGASGGPAQYF
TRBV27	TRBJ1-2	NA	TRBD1	TGTGCCAGCAGCCGGAGACAGGGAAGCTATGGCTACACCTTC	CASSRRQGSYGYTF
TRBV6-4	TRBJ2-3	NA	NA	TGTGCCAGCAGTGGGGGAGGAAATACGCAGTATTTT	CASSGGGNTQYF